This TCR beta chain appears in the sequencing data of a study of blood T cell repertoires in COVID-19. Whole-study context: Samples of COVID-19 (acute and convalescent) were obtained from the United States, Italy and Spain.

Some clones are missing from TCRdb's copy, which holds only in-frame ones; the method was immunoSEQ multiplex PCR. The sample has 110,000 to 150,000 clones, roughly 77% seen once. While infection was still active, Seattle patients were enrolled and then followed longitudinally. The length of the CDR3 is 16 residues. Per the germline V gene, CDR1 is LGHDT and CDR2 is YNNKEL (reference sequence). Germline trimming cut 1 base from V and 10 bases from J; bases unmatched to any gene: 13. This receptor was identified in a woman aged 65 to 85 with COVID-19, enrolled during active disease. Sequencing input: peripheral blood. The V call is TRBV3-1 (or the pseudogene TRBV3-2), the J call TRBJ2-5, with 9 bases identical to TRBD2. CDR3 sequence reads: CASSQGDSGGALSQYF. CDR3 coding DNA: TGTGCCAGCAGCCAAGGGGATAGCGGGGGTGCCCTTAGCCAGTACTTC.